What follows are 15 T cell receptor beta chains derived from one specimen sequenced in a study of blood T cell repertoires in COVID-19. Method: immunoSEQ multiplex PCR; TCRdb's copy keeps in-frame clones and lacks some. This table holds hundreds of thousands of clones, roughly four fifths found once. Material for sequencing was PBMCs or T cells enriched from blood (not recorded which). The receptor set was obtained from a woman between 45 and 65 years old who had been exposed to COVID-19.

The gene calls are TRBV11-3 and TRBJ2-2; D gene unclear. V lost 4 bases to trimming and J lost 6 bases, with 6 bases between them. This CDR3 contains 12 residues. Germline values: CDR1 SGHNT, CDR2 YENEEA. In DNA, the CDR3 is TGTGCCAGCAGCTCCCGTCCCGGGGAGCTGTTTTTT. This gives the protein CASSSRPGELFF.

The rearrangement links TRBV7-8 to TRBJ2-7; possibly TRBD1 for D (5 bases). CDR3 length: 12 residues. V was pared by 5 bases and J by 6 bases, with 11 bases between. Looked up from germline, CDR1 is SGHVS and CDR2 is FQNEAQ. The CDR3 DNA reads TGTGCCAGCAGCCGCCGACAGAGCGAGCAGTACTTC. It specifies CASSRRQSEQYF.

The chain joins TRBV14 to TRBJ2-7; 7 bases are shared with TRBD2. Germline CDR1 and CDR2: SGHDN and FVKESK. J was trimmed by 4 bases and V by 0 bases; bases with no gene match: 12. The CDR3 has 17 residues. The CDR3 nucleotides are TGTGCCAGCAGCCAAGAGACCGGGGACTACCTCCGATACGAGCAGTACTTC. Encoded protein: CASSQETGDYLRYEQYF. The full variable domain, rest sourced from reference TRBV14 and TRBJ2-7, is EAGVTQFPSHSVIEKGQTVTLRCDPISGHDNLYWYRRVMGKEIKFLLHFVKESKQDESGMPNNRFLAERTGGTYSTLKVQPAELEDSGVYFCASSQETGDYLRYEQYFGPGTRLTVT.

The V and J genes are TRBV2 and TRBJ2-3; TRBD2 matches 11 bases. This CDR3 is built from 16 residues. V dropped 6 bases and J dropped 2; count of bases not matched to a gene: 7. CDR1 and CDR2 (germline): SNHLY, FYNNEI. The CDR3 loop reads CASRVAGGLITDTQYF. The CDR3 DNA reads TGTGCCAGCAGGGTAGCGGGGGGGTTAATCACAGATACGCAGTATTTT.

This rearrangement joins TRBV18 to TRBJ1-5, with D uncertain. Germline values: CDR1 KGHSH, CDR2 LQKENI. Deletions cut 4 bases from V and 5 bases from J, with 12 bases between. The CDR3 consists of 14 residues. The CDR3 loop is CASSHDSYYQPQHF. CDR3 DNA: TGTGCCAGCTCACATGACTCTTACTATCAGCCCCAGCATTTT.

The V gene is TRBV7-8, the J gene TRBJ1-1; D unresolved. The CDR3 is 12 residues long. The germline V gene has CDR1 SGHVS and CDR2 FQNEAQ. Trimming stripped 8 bases from V and 1 base from J, with 8 bases between. This chain's CDR3 is CASGRENTEAFF. CDR3 bases: TGTGCCAGCGGGCGGGAGAACACTGAAGCTTTCTTT.

The chain joins TRBV18 to TRBJ1-1, with TRBD1 identical over 9 bases. The germline V gene encodes CDR1 KGHSH and CDR2 LQKENI. The length of the CDR3 is 15 residues. V gave up 3 bases and J gave up 2 bases; unmatched junction bases: 4. The CDR3 is CASSPQQGANTEAFF. CDR3 in DNA: TGTGCCAGCTCACCCCAACAGGGGGCAAACACTGAAGCTTTCTTT.

The gene calls are TRBV24-1 and TRBJ1-2; D might be TRBD1 (5 bases). CDR3 size: 15 residues. V lost 6 bases to trimming and J lost 2 bases, with 15 bases between them. Per germline, CDR1 KGHDR and CDR2 SFDVKD. CDR3 amino acids: CATSSGQPGNYGYTF. The CDR3 nucleotides read TGTGCCACCAGTTCCGGCCAACCAGGGAACTATGGCTACACCTTC.

The V call is TRBV19, the J call TRBJ2-7, with a weak D call TRBD1 (6 bases). V lost 1 base to trimming and J lost 9 bases, with 16 bases between them. In germline, CDR1 is LNHDA, CDR2 SQIVND (reference sequence). The CDR3 has 14 amino acids. The CDR3 here is CASSIAGRGKGQYF. In DNA form, the CDR3 reads TGTGCCAGTAGTATAGCGGGCAGGGGAAAGGGGCAGTACTTC.

V is TRBV9 and J is TRBJ1-1; D gene unclear. Germline V gene sequence: CDR1 SGDLS, CDR2 YYNGEE. The CDR3 covers 16 residues. Deletions cut 4 bases from V and 1 base from J, with 17 bases between. Here the CDR3 DNA reads TGTGCCAGCAGCCCAATAGGAGGGAGTAAGAACACTGAAGCTTTCTTT. Its translation is CASSPIGGSKNTEAFF.

J is TRBJ1-1 and V is TRBV3-1 (or the pseudogene TRBV3-2); D is perhaps TRBD1 (5 bases). Germline values: CDR1 LGHDT, CDR2 YNNKEL (reference sequence). The CDR3 runs to 15 residues. V dropped 6 bases and J dropped 3 bases, with 17 bases sitting between them. The CDR3 coding sequence is TGTGCCAGCAGTCCCATAAGACGGGGGTACACTGAAGCTTTCTTT. It encodes CASSPIRRGYTEAFF.

The chain uses TRBV6-7 and TRBJ1-2; 10 bases map to TRBD1. TRBV6-7 is an ORF, and what it does is uncertain. The CDR3 runs 15 residues. V lost 4 bases, J lost 4 bases, and 6 bases stayed unmatched. This CDR3 is CASSLPTGGVYGYTF. DNA for the CDR3: TGTGCCAGCAGTTTACCGACAGGGGGCGTCTATGGCTACACCTTC.

This sequence joins TRBV7-9 and TRBJ2-2; unclear D gene. Trimming removed 1 base at V and 7 bases at J, with 4 bases between. Germline V gene data show CDR1 as SEHNR and CDR2 as FQNEAQ (reference sequence). The CDR3 loop spans 12 amino acids. The CDR3 is CASSLDLGELFF. In DNA form, the CDR3 reads TGTGCCAGCAGCTTAGATCTCGGGGAGCTGTTTTTT.

V gene TRBV28 combines with J gene TRBJ1-1; D may be TRBD1 (5 bases). V was trimmed by 2 bases and J by 1 base, leaving 8 bases between them. Germline CDR1 is MDHEN and CDR2 is SYDVKM. This CDR3 region has 14 residues. CDR3 in amino acids: CASSLQGSNTEAFF. The CDR3 bases are TGTGCCAGCAGTTTACAGGGATCGAACACTGAAGCTTTCTTT.

Here the CDR3 DNA reads TGTGCCAGCAGCCTTGGACAGGACTCACCCCTCCACTTT. Protein: CASSLGQDSPLHF. The V and J genes are TRBV5-6 and TRBJ1-6; TRBD1 agrees at 7 bases. The CDR3 length is 13 residues. V lost 4 bases and J lost 10; bases outside the gene matches: 5. Germline CDR1 and CDR2: SGHDT and YYEEEE.